This TCR beta chain was profiled in a study of CD8 T cells in ankylosing spondylitis. The study, taken as a whole, reports: Researchers reportedly found disease-linked clones significantly enriched in matched ankylosing spondylitis synovial fluid.

J was trimmed by 7 bases and V by 6 bases; bases with no gene match: 8. This CDR3 is built from 14 residues. CDR1 and CDR2 (germline): MNHEY, SMNVEV (reference sequence). TCRdb re-called the 5' RACE reads with MiXCR, one entry per CDR3 protein. The sample has just over 350,000 distinct CDR3 sequences; 20% are singletons. This clonotype was found a few times. Its antigen is as yet unknown. The sequence was collected from a male donor with ankylosing spondylitis or in good health (not recorded which). The chain employs TRBV27 and TRBJ2-1; 8 bases line up with TRBD1. The sample was blood, either unsorted or a sorted T cell fraction (not recorded which). For the CDR3, the DNA is TGTGCCAGCAGCCAGGGGGCGCAGGGGAATGAGCAGTTCTTC. This encodes CASSQGAQGNEQFF.